This record looks at one T cell receptor beta chain sequence and its context. The antigen remains unidentified. This sample was taken from a study of cytomegalovirus exposure and HLA in healthy donors. Study-wide findings and caveats: Most CMV-associated TCR beta chains were later found to appear HLA-restricted.

Trimming stripped 3 bases from V and 2 bases from J, with 11 bases between. The V gene's germline CDR1 is LNHDA and CDR2 SQIVND (reference sequence). The CDR3 length is 14 residues. With 60 Vbeta and 13 Jbeta primers, the PCR was carried out. Clones were read by immunoSEQ multiplex PCR, and TCRdb kept only the in-frame ones, dropping some. The sample includes tens of thousands of clones, 80% to 90% of them seen just once. The sequencing sample was made of PBMCs. The rearrangement links TRBV19 to TRBJ2-7, with a possible D match to TRBD2 (6 bases). The TCR originated in a woman between 35 and 50 years old in good health and CMV-seropositive. The CDR3 coding sequence is TGTGCCAGTAGTATCGGGAGAGGGGCCTACGAGCAGTACTTC. Translation gives CASSIGRGAYEQYF.